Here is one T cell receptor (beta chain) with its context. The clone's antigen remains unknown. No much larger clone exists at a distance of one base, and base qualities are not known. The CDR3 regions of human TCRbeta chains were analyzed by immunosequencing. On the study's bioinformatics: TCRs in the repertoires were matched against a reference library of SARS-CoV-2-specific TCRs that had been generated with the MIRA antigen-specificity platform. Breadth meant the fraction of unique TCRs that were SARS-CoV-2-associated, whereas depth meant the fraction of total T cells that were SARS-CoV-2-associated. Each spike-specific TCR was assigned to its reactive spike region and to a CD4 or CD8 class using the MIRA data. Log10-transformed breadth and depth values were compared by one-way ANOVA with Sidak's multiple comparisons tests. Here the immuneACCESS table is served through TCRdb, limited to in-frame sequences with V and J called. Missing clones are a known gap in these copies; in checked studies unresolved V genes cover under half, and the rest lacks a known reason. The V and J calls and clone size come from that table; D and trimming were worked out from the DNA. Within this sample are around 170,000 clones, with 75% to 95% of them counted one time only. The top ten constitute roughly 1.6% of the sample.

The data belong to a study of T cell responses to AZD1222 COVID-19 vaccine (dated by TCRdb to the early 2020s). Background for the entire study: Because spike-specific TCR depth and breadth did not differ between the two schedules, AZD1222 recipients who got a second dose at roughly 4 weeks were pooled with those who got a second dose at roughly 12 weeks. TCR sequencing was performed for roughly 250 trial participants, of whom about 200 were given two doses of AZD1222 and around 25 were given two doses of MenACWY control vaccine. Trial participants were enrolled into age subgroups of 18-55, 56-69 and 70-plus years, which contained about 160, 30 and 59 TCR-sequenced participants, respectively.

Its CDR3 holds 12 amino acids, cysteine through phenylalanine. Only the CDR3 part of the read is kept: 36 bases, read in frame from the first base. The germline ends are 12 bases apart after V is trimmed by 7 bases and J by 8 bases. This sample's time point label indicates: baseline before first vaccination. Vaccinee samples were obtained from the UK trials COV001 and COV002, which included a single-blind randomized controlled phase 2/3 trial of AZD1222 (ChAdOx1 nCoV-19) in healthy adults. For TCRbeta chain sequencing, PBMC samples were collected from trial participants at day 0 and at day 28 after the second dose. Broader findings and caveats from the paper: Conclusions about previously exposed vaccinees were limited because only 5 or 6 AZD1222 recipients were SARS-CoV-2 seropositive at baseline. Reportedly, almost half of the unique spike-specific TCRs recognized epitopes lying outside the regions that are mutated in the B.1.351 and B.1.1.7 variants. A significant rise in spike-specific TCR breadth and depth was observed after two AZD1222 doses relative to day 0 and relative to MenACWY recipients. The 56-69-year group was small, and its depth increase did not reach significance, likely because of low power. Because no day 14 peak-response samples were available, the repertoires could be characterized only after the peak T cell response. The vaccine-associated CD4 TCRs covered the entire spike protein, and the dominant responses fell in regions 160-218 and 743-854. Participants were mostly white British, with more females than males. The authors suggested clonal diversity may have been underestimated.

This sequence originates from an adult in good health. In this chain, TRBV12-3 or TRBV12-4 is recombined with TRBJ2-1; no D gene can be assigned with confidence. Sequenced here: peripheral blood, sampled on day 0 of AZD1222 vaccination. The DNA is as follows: TGTGCCAGCACCCTTCGGACCGATGAGCAGTTCTTC. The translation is CASTLRTDEQFF.